This record concerns one T cell receptor beta chain sequence. The CDR3 contains 11 residues. Trimming cost V 3 bases and J 2 bases, with 3 bases left between them. Germline V gene lookup returns CDR1 DFQATT and CDR2 SNEGSKA (reference sequence). These data are taken from a study of CD8+CD57+ T cells in acquired aplastic anemia. Across the whole study: Researchers reported that healthy donors averaged roughly 11 million reads for CD4+ cells.

Template material for TCR beta VDJ and CDR3 profiling consisted of genomic DNA. Each CDR3 protein gets one entry after TCRdb re-called the reads with MiXCR. In the table there are some 410,000 distinct CDR3 sequences, under 80% of which are singletons. Sequenced input: sorted CD4+, CD8+, or CD8+CD57+ T cells (not recorded which) from PBMCs. The V and J genes are TRBV20-1 and TRBJ2-3; D uncertain. This clonotype was sampled from a human donor in good health, serving as a control. The DNA for the CDR3 is TGCAGTGCTAGGGCCACAGATACGCAGTATTTT. Protein sequence: CSARATDTQYF.